The clone carrying this T cell receptor (beta chain) was counted ten times or more. Its matching antigen is unknown. Germline V gives CDR1 SGHRS, CDR2 YFSETQ. Trimming cost V 3 bases and J 6 bases; bases outside gene matches: 8. This CDR3 comprises 14 residues. This entry belongs to a study of beta chain features in type 1 diabetes. Notes on the study in general: The cDNA sequencing approach could over-represent high-TCR-expressing cells. Shorter TCRB CDR3s, moderately but significantly so, marked every one of the four CD4+ subsets in Type 1 diabetes patients.

All of the isolated RNA was reverse transcribed, so expressed TCRB transcripts were sequenced. TCRdb's copy holds only in-frame clones and misses some; the assay was immunoSEQ multiplex PCR. Of around 110,000 clones listed, over 15% are singletons. Material: central memory CD4+ T cells from blood. The TCR sequence derives from a man aged 25-45 years with type 1 diabetes. This chain connects TRBV5-1 to TRBJ1-1; TRBD1 matches at 7 bases. The CDR3 loop reads CASSSTAGGPEAFF. CDR3 DNA sequence: TGCGCCAGCAGCTCAACCGCAGGGGGGCCTGAAGCTTTCTTT.